This T cell receptor (beta chain) was identified in a study of blood T cell repertoires in COVID-19. Study at large: From T cells, B-cell-depleted T cells, or PBMCs came the material, which was cDNA or gDNA.

CDR1 and CDR2 from the germline V gene are WSHSY and SAAADI. This CDR3 contains 11 residues. Trimming left V 0 bases short and J 12 bases short, with 9 bases between. Clones were sequenced by immunoSEQ multiplex PCR, and TCRdb holds only the in-frame ones, with some missing. The sample yields tens of thousands of clones, 81% seen once. Material: peripheral blood. The chain couples TRBV10-2 to TRBJ2-7; maybe TRBD2 (6 bases). This sequence was found in a woman aged 80 or older with COVID-19, enrolled during active disease. DNA for the CDR3: TGCGCCAGCAGTGAGTCCGGGAGACTGTACTTC. Protein: CASSESGRLYF.